The 14 T cell receptor beta chains listed next were all sequenced from one sample in a study of T cell responses to AZD1222 COVID-19 vaccine. Using immunoSEQ multiplex PCR, the repertoire was profiled, and TCRdb retains in-frame clones only, with some absent. The sample gives about 180,000 clones, 85% to 95% of which show up once; 0.95% to 1.3% is in the top ten. The sample in question was peripheral blood, obtained 28 days after the second dose of the MenACWY control vaccine. Receptors were obtained from an adult who received the MenACWY meningococcal vaccine as a control.

The chain uses TRBV28 and TRBJ2-7, with D unresolved. Germline V gene lookup returns CDR1 MDHEN and CDR2 SYDVKM. V lost 6 bases and J 2 bases, leaving 5 bases between the germline ends. This CDR3 comprises 11 residues. CDR3 in amino acids: CASSRPYEQYF. CDR3 coding DNA: TGTGCCAGCAGCCGTCCCTACGAGCAGTACTTC.

The chain recombines TRBV5-4 with TRBJ1-4; maybe TRBD1 (5 bases). V was shortened by 0 bases and J by 8 bases, with 11 bases between the two germline ends. Germline V gene data show CDR1 as SGHNT and CDR2 as YYREEE (reference sequence). The CDR3 has 14 residues. In DNA form, the CDR3 reads TGTGCCAGCAGCTTGGACCAGGGTCGGGAAAAACTGTTTTTT. It specifies CASSLDQGREKLFF.

This chain links TRBV19 with TRBJ1-5; no clear D. V lost 2 bases and J lost 6, with 8 bases in between. There are 13 residues in the CDR3. CDR1 is LNHDA, CDR2 SQIVND, per germline (reference sequence). The DNA of the CDR3 is TGTGCCAGTAGTATATTCCTTAGTCAGCCCCAGCATTTT. Encoded protein: CASSIFLSQPQHF.

The chain carries TRBV9 and TRBJ1-6; TRBD1 matches 8 bases. The CDR3 is 16 amino acids. J lost 10 bases, V lost 3 bases, and 12 bases had no gene match. CDR1 and CDR2 from the germline V gene are SGDLS and YYNGEE. The CDR3 loop is CASSGGTGRDRSPLHF. The CDR3 nucleotides read TGTGCCAGCAGCGGGGGGACAGGAAGGGACAGATCACCCCTCCACTTT.

This chain connects TRBV3-1 (or the pseudogene TRBV3-2) to TRBJ1-6, with a tentative D call TRBD1 (5 bases). The CDR3 is 14 amino acids. V was pared by 1 base and J by 14 bases, with 15 bases between. Germline V gives CDR1 LGHDT, CDR2 YNNKEL (reference sequence). CDR3 coding DNA: TGTGCCAGCAGCCAAGTTGGGTTGGGGCAGACCCTCCACTTT. Translating gives CASSQVGLGQTLHF.

The chain employs TRBV14 and TRBJ1-2; unclear D gene. Per germline, CDR1 SGHDN and CDR2 FVKESK. The CDR3 totals 16 residues. Trimming removed 1 base from V and 3 bases from J, with 15 bases in between. CDR3 in amino acids: CASSQGIRTLDYGYTF. CDR3 coding DNA: TGTGCCAGCAGCCAAGGCATAAGGACCCTAGACTATGGCTACACCTTC.

The genes are TRBV3-1 (or the pseudogene TRBV3-2) and TRBJ1-1; D gene uncertain. Looked up from germline, CDR1 is LGHDT and CDR2 is YNNKEL (reference sequence). Trimming removed 5 bases at V and 2 bases at J, with 12 bases between. The CDR3 spans 14 residues. Here the CDR3 reads CASSFNSLNTEAFF. In nucleotides, the CDR3 is TGTGCCAGCAGCTTTAACAGTTTAAACACTGAAGCTTTCTTT.

This chain connects TRBV6-1 to TRBJ1-5; 7 bases agree with TRBD1. With V trimmed by 3 bases and J by 14 bases, 7 bases remained unmatched. Germline V gene sequence: CDR1 MNHNS, CDR2 SASEGT. The CDR3 is 12 residues long. CDR3 DNA: TGTGCCAGCAGTGACACCTTCACAGGGGAGCATTTT. Translation gives CASSDTFTGEHF.

The chain joins TRBV6-2 or TRBV6-3 to TRBJ1-2; D unresolved. Germline V gene lookup returns CDR1 MNHEY and CDR2 SVGEGT. The V and J ends lost 3 bases and 7 bases respectively, with 15 bases between them. The CDR3 runs to 14 residues. The CDR3 spells CASSYGSGYGGYTF. The CDR3 DNA follows: TGTGCCAGCAGTTATGGATCCGGGTACGGTGGCTACACCTTC.

The chain couples TRBV12-5 to TRBJ1-1, with no clear D. CDR3 size: 12 residues. Trimming stripped 5 bases from V and 8 bases from J, with 12 bases between. Germline V gives CDR1 LGHNT, CDR2 FRNRAP. The CDR3 is CASGLTVAEAFF. In DNA, the CDR3 is TGTGCTAGTGGTCTAACTGTGGCCGAAGCTTTCTTT.

The chain employs TRBV6-5 and TRBJ1-6, with D possibly being TRBD1 (6 bases). The CDR3 length is 14 residues. V lost 2 bases and J lost 4, with 6 bases in between. Looked up from germline, CDR1 is MNHEY and CDR2 is SVGAGI. This CDR3 is CASSYGQYNSPLHF. DNA for the CDR3: TGTGCCAGCAGTTACGGACAGTATAATTCACCCCTCCACTTT.

This rearrangement joins TRBV3-1 (or the pseudogene TRBV3-2) to TRBJ1-2; D not resolved. The germline gives CDR1 LGHDT, CDR2 YNNKEL (reference sequence). V was pared by 1 base and J by 2 bases, with 17 bases between. This CDR3 comprises 17 residues. This CDR3 reads CASSQVFRERMNYGYTF. The CDR3, as DNA: TGTGCCAGCAGCCAAGTGTTTAGGGAACGGATGAACTATGGCTACACCTTC.

The rearrangement joins TRBV9 to TRBJ1-3; 7 nucleotides line up with TRBD1. Germline V gene data show CDR1 as SGDLS and CDR2 as YYNGEE. Trimming took 1 base from V and 0 from J; bases not matched to a gene: 4. The CDR3 runs to 16 residues. CDR3 bases: TGTGCCAGCAGCGTAACAGGGGCAAGCTCTGGAAACACCATATATTTT. Protein product: CASSVTGASSGNTIYF.

This clone came up a few times. This chain links TRBV19 with TRBJ1-1; the D is unclear. Per the germline V gene, CDR1 is LNHDA and CDR2 is SQIVND (reference sequence). V lost 7 bases and J lost 10, with 16 bases in between. There are 12 residues in the CDR3. In nucleotides, the CDR3 is TGTGCCAGTAAGGCCGCTGCGGGTTCAGCTTTCTTT. Translated: CASKAAAGSAFF.